The clone carrying this TCR beta chain was observed once. What it binds is not known. These data come from a study of CD8+ T cells in alopecia areata. Overall study: In an open-label trial, patients got 5 to 10 mg tofacitinib twice daily.

Treatment here: oral pan-JAK inhibitor, 5-10 mg twice daily. Looked up from germline, CDR1 is MNHNS and CDR2 is SASEGT. The V end lost 6 bases, the J end lost 2 bases, and 4 bases lay between the germline ends. CDR3 size: 11 residues. Extracted RNA was reverse transcribed, and the resulting cDNA served as sequencing template. The data were produced by immunoSEQ multiplex PCR, yet TCRdb's version contains in-frame clones alone and is incomplete. Of about 88,000 clones in the sample, roughly 40% were seen once. Points from the study as a whole: Having just one nonresponder leaves the connection between baseline CD8+ expansion and response unresolved. Mice showed TCR sharing more clearly than patients did, possibly owing to HLA.

The sequences come from CD8+ T cells sorted from blood, collected at week 24, from a patient treated with tofacitinib. This sequence was found in a human donor with alopecia areata. The chain combines TRBV6-1 with TRBJ1-2; no definite D call. The CDR3 loop reads CASRDNYGYTF. CDR3 DNA sequence: TGTGCCAGCAGGGACAACTATGGCTACACCTTC.